This entry is about one TCR beta chain. Its specificity is not known. This CDR3 is built from 19 residues. Trimming removed 4 bases from V and 0 bases from J; junction bases left unmatched: 8. The V gene's germline CDR1 is SGHVS and CDR2 FNYEAQ. This specimen comes from a study of T cell repertoires in cytomegalovirus infection. Study-level results: The ex vivo response showed dominance by HLA-C-restricted CMV-specific TCR beta clonotypes.

TCRdb processed the reads anew with MiXCR; each CDR3 protein has one entry. The sample lists about 700,000 distinct CDR3 sequences, roughly 33% occurring once. The chain joins TRBV7-6 to TRBJ2-2; 13 bases are shared with TRBD2. The receptor's source is a human donor in good health (CMV status not recorded). Some clones in this sample may be carry-over from other donors' samples. Sequenced material: cultured PBMCs, taken from culture after CMV antigen stimulation. DNA for the CDR3: TGTGCCAGCAGCTCGGGGACTAGCGGGACAAAAACGAACACCGGGGAGCTGTTTTTT. Translation: CASSSGTSGTKTNTGELFF.